One and the same sample provided the 15 T cell receptor beta chains below, sequenced in a study of T cells expressing NK-cell markers. Each CDR3 protein gets one entry in TCRdb, which reprocessed the 5' RACE reads and gives no DNA. This sample contains some 600,000 distinct CDR3 sequences. Sequenced material: blood T cells: a sorted CD56 or NKG2C T cell subset, CD4+ or CD8+ T cells, or bulk PBMC T cells (not recorded which). The receptors stem from a man younger than 30 in good health.

The chain employs TRBV29-1 and TRBJ2-4. This CDR3 is built from 12 residues. Germline assignment: CDR1 SQVTM and CDR2 ANQGSEA. This CDR3 is CSVGVAKNIQYF. The variable domain in full, completed from reference TRBV29-1 and TRBJ2-4, reads SAVISQKPSRDICQRGTSLTIQCQVDSQVTMMFWYRQQPGQSLTLIATANQGSEATYESGFVIDKFPISRPNLTFSTLTVSNMSPEDSSIYLCSVGVAKNIQYFGAGTRLSVL.

The gene calls are TRBV5-1 and TRBJ2-4; TCRdb lists TRBD1, though no DNA is available to test this call. The CDR3 extends over 17 amino acids. CDR1 is SGHRS, CDR2 YFSETQ, per germline. CDR3: CASSLASLRDSKNIQYF.

The J gene is TRBJ2-1, the V gene TRBV20-1; the TCRdb D gene call, TRBD2, has no DNA to confirm it. This CDR3 spans 14 amino acids. From germline, CDR1 is DFQATT and CDR2 SNEGSKA (reference sequence). The CDR3 protein is CSVNLAGGYNEQFF.

The V gene is TRBV20-1, the J gene TRBJ2-1; TCRdb indicates TRBD2, and absent DNA this call remains unverified. Germline V gives CDR1 DFQATT, CDR2 SNEGSKA (reference sequence). This CDR3 spans 14 amino acids. CDR3 residues: CSARGDYLGNEQFF.

V gene TRBV11-2 combines with J gene TRBJ2-1; TCRdb's D call, TRBD1, is unchecked because there is no DNA. The CDR3 extends over 14 amino acids. The germline V gene has CDR1 SGHAT and CDR2 FQNNGV. The CDR3 region is CASIPQTAGQEQFF. The entire variable domain, with the rest obtained from reference TRBV11-2 and TRBJ2-1, is as follows: EAGVAQSPRYKIIEKRQSVAFWCNPISGHATLYWYQQILGQGPKLLIQFQNNGVVDDSQLPKDRFSAERLKGVDSTLKIQPAKLEDSAVYLCASIPQTAGQEQFFGPGTRLTVL.

This chain links TRBV10-3 with TRBJ2-1; checking the TCRdb D call of TRBD2 is not possible without DNA. This CDR3 has 17 amino acids. Germline values: CDR1 ENHRY, CDR2 SYGVKD. The CDR3: CAISESVGLAGGPQQFF.

This rearrangement joins TRBV24-1 to TRBJ1-1. This CDR3 spans 16 amino acids. CDR1 is KGHDR and CDR2 is SFDVKD in the germline V gene. The CDR3 spells CATSGETKGLGTEAFF.

The rearrangement uses TRBV6-2 or TRBV6-3 and TRBJ2-1. Germline V gene lookup returns CDR1 MNHEY and CDR2 SVGEGT. The CDR3 spans 12 residues. This chain's CDR3 is CASRQINNEQFF.

V usage is TRBV11-3 and J usage is TRBJ2-5; the D call of TRBD1 rests on TCRdb alone, since no DNA is present to check it. The CDR3 is made up of 16 amino acids. Germline-derived CDR1 and CDR2 are SGHNT and YENEEA. The CDR3 reads CASSLGVGRGQETQYF.

The chain employs TRBV12-3 or TRBV12-4 and TRBJ1-6. This CDR3 has 15 amino acids. The CDR3 protein is CASSLLSGGNSPLHF.

The chain links TRBV5-8 to TRBJ2-1; absent DNA, TCRdb's TRBD2 call cannot be checked. CDR3 length: 17 amino acids. CDR1 and CDR2 (germline): SGHTS, YDEGEE. The CDR3 is CASSYGTSGRRASEQFF.

The chain has TRBV7-8 and TRBJ2-2; the TCRdb call, TRBD1, lacks DNA for checking. The CDR3 has 16 residues. Germline V lookup: CDR1 SGHVS, CDR2 FQNEAQ. The chain's CDR3 is CASKNVGTGLTGELFF.

The CDR3 reads CASSLARGGNPYEQYF. The chain couples TRBV7-8 to TRBJ2-7. CDR1 and CDR2 (germline): SGHVS, FQNEAQ. The CDR3 has 16 amino acids.

The rearrangement joins TRBV7-8 to TRBJ1-3. Germline-derived CDR1 and CDR2 are SGHVS and FQNEAQ. The CDR3 has 15 residues. CDR3 loop: CASSLPGQRGNTIYF.

The V and J genes are TRBV11-2 and TRBJ2-2; TCRdb lists TRBD1, though no DNA is available to test this call. From germline, CDR1 is SGHAT and CDR2 FQNNGV. The length of the CDR3 is 15 residues. This chain's CDR3 is CASTSGQAYTGELFF.